The 14 T cell receptor beta chains below all came from one sample that was sequenced in a study of cytomegalovirus exposure and HLA in healthy donors. In the PCR, 60 Vbeta and 13 Jbeta primers were used. Sequencing used immunoSEQ multiplex PCR; TCRdb keeps in-frame clones, though not all of them. The table has roughly 200,000 clones, 65% to 85% seen once. Sequencing used PBMCs. These receptors were taken from a man between 60 and 70 years old in good health and CMV-seronegative.

The chain is built from TRBV2 and TRBJ2-7; D gene ambiguous. The germline V gene encodes CDR1 SNHLY and CDR2 FYNNEI. This CDR3 is built from 12 residues. The V gene lost 4 bases and the J gene lost 0 bases, with 4 bases spanning the gap. The CDR3 region has the DNA TGTGCCAGCAGTGGTAGCTCCTACGAGCAGTACTTC. It encodes CASSGSSYEQYF.

The chain is built from TRBV6-1 and TRBJ1-4; 7 bases are a match to TRBD1. V gave up 4 bases and J gave up 7 bases; unmatched junction bases: 6. Germline values: CDR1 MNHNS, CDR2 SASEGT. The CDR3 is made up of 14 amino acids. CDR3 in amino acids: CASSGQGGREKLFF. DNA for the CDR3: TGTGCCAGCAGTGGACAGGGCGGGCGTGAAAAACTGTTTTTT.

The sample holds one count of this clone. This chain links TRBV15 with TRBJ1-2; 8 bases agree with TRBD1. J gave up 4 bases and V 6 bases, and 7 bases lay outside the gene matches. The CDR3 has 14 amino acids. Germline V CDR1 and CDR2: LNHNV, YYDKDF (reference sequence). The CDR3 region has the DNA TGTGCCACCAGTCCCGGGACAGGCGGCTATGGCTACACCTTC. As protein: CATSPGTGGYGYTF.

The chain joins TRBV6-5 to TRBJ2-2; maybe TRBD1 (6 bases). The germline CDR1 and CDR2 sequences are MNHEY and SVGAGI. The CDR3 has 14 amino acids. The V gene lost 5 bases and the J gene lost 8 bases, with 15 bases spanning the gap. The CDR3 sequence: CASSRDIYRGELFF. In nucleotides, the CDR3 is TGTGCCAGCAGTCGGGACATCTATCGGGGGGAGCTGTTTTTT.

This clone came up once. The chain employs TRBV2 and TRBJ1-1; D may be TRBD1 (5 bases). CDR1 SNHLY and CDR2 FYNNEI come from the germline V gene. The V and J ends lost 1 base and 4 bases respectively, with 10 bases between them. This CDR3 comprises 14 residues. The CDR3 DNA is TGTGCCAGCAGTGAAGTGTTCGGGGGCACTGAAGCTTTCTTT. Amino acids: CASSEVFGGTEAFF.

The chain combines TRBV18 with TRBJ2-1; a possible D gene is TRBD2 (6 bases). V lost 0 bases and J 9 bases, leaving 9 bases between the germline ends. The germline V gene has CDR1 KGHSH and CDR2 LQKENI. CDR3 length: 13 amino acids. The CDR3 here is CASSPPPGVEQFF. The CDR3 DNA reads as TGTGCCAGCTCACCACCGCCGGGGGTTGAGCAGTTCTTC.

This rearrangement joins TRBV5-4 to TRBJ2-7, with D unresolved. Germline V gene sequence: CDR1 SGHNT, CDR2 YYREEE (reference sequence). Trimming left V 0 bases short and J 0 bases short, with 7 bases between. The CDR3 is 14 amino acids. The CDR3 region is CASSLVSGSYEQYF. For the CDR3, the DNA is TGTGCCAGCAGCTTGGTTTCAGGCTCCTACGAGCAGTACTTC.

The chain couples TRBV7-8 to TRBJ1-5, with TRBD1 matching over 7 bases. The V gene's germline CDR1 is SGHVS and CDR2 FQNEAQ. V shed 4 bases, J shed 1 base, and the junction held 13 bases outside the gene matches. The CDR3 is 18 amino acids. The CDR3 is CASSSTPHRGGSNQPQHF. In DNA, the CDR3 is TGTGCCAGCAGCTCCACACCCCACAGGGGAGGAAGCAATCAGCCCCAGCATTTT.

The V call is TRBV19, the J call TRBJ2-3; the D is unclear. From germline, CDR1 is LNHDA and CDR2 SQIVND (reference sequence). This CDR3 comprises 12 residues. V lost 5 bases to trimming and J lost 4 bases, with 7 bases between them. DNA for the CDR3: TGTGCCAGTAGTCTTGTTTCAGATACGCAGTATTTT. Translation gives CASSLVSDTQYF.

The CDR3 DNA reads as TGTGCCAGCAGCTTAGGACTAACTTCAGATACGCAGTATTTT. The encoded protein is CASSLGLTSDTQYF. The chain links TRBV7-2 to TRBJ2-3, with D tentatively TRBD2 (5 bases). V lost 1 base, J lost 4 bases, and 9 bases lay in between. The CDR3 totals 14 residues. Per germline, CDR1 SGHTA and CDR2 FQGNSA.

In its sample, this clone was seen a few times. This sequence joins TRBV29-1 and TRBJ2-7; TRBD1 matches at 9 bases. Germline assignment: CDR1 SQVTM and CDR2 ANQGSEA. CDR3 length: 14 residues. Losses at the gene ends were 3 bases for V and 6 bases for J; bases not matched to a gene: 9. This chain's CDR3 is CSVDGGQGIGEQYF. The CDR3 region has the DNA TGCAGCGTTGATGGGGGACAGGGAATCGGCGAGCAGTACTTC.

V usage is TRBV5-1 and J usage is TRBJ1-2, with 8 nucleotides matching TRBD1. Germline CDR1 reads SGHRS; CDR2 reads YFSETQ. V was pared by 5 bases and J by 3 bases, with 9 bases of the junction left unmatched. This CDR3 spans 15 amino acids. The chain's CDR3 is CASRRSDRADYGYTF. The CDR3 bases are TGCGCCAGCAGAAGATCGGACAGGGCCGACTATGGCTACACCTTC.

As for this clone: This sample also contains other DNA sequences that code for the same CDR3. The chain combines TRBV19 with TRBJ2-1; the match to TRBD2 covers 12 bases. V shed 5 bases, J shed 4 bases, and the junction held 0 bases outside the gene matches. CDR1 and CDR2 from the germline V gene are LNHDA and SQIVND (reference sequence). The CDR3 contains 14 residues. CDR3 loop: CASSLAGGYNEQFF. As DNA, the CDR3 is TGTGCCAGTAGTCTAGCGGGAGGGTACAATGAGCAGTTCTTC.

The chain employs TRBV12-5 and TRBJ1-5; D gene uncertain. The germline V and J ends were trimmed by 2 bases and 7 bases, with 15 bases remaining between them. The V gene's germline CDR1 is LGHNT and CDR2 FRNRAP. The length of the CDR3 is 15 residues. CDR3 region: CASGLSTPRGQPQHF. The DNA for the CDR3 is TGTGCTAGTGGTTTGTCCACCCCACGGGGACAGCCCCAGCATTTT.